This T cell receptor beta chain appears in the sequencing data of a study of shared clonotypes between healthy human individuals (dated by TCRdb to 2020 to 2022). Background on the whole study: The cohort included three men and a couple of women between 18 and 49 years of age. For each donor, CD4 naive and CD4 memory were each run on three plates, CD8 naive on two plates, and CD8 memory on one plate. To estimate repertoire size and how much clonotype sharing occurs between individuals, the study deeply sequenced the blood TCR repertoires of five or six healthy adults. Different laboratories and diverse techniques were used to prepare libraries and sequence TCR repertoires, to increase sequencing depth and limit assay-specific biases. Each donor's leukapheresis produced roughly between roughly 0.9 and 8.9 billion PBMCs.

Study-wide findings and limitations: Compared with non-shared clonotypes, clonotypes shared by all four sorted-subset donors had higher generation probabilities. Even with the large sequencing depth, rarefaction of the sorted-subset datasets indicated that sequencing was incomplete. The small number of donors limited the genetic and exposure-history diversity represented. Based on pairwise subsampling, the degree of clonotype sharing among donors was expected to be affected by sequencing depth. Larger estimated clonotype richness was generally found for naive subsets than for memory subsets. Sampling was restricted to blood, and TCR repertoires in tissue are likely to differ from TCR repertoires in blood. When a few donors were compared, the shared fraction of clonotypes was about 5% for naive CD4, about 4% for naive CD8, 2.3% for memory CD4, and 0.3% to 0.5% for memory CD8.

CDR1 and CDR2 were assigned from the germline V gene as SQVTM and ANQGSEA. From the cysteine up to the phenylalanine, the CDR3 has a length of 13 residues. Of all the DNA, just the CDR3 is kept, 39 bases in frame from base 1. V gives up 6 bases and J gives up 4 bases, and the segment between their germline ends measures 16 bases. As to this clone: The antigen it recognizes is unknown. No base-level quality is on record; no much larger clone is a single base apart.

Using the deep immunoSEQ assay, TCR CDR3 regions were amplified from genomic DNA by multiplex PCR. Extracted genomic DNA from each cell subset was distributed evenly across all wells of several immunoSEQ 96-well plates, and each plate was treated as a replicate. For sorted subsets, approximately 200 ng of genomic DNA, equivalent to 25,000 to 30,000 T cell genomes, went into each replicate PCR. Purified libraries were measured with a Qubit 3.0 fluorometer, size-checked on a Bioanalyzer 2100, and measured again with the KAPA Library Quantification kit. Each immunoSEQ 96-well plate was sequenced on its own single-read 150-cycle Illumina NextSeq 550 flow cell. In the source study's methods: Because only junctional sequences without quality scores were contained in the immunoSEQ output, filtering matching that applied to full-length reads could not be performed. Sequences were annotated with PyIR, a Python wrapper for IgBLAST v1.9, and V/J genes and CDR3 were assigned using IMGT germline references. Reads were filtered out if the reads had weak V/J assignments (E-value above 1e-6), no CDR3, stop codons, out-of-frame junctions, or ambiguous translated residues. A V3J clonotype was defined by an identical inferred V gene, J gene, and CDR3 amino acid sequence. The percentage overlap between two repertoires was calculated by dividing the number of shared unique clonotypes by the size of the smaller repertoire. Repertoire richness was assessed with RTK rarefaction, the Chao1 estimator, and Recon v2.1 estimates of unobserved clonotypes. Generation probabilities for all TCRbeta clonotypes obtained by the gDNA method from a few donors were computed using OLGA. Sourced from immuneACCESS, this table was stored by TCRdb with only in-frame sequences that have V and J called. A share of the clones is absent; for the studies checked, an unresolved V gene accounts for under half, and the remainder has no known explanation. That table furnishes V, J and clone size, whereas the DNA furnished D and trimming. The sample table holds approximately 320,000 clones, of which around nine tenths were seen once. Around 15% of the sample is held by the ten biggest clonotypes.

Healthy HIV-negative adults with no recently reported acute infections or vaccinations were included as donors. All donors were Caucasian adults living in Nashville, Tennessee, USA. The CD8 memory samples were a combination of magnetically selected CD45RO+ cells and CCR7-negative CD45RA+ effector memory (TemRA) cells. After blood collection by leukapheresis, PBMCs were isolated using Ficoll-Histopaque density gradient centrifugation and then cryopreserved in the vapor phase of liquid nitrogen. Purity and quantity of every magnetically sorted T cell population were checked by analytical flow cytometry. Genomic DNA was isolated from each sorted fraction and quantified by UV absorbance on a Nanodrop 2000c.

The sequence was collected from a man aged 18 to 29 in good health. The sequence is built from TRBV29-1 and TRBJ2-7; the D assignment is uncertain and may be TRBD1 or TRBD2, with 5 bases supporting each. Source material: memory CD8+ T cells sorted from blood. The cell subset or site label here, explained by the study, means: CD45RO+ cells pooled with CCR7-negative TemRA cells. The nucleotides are TGCAGCGTGCCGGGACCGCGGGTTTACGAGCAGTACTTC. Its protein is CSVPGPRVYEQYF.